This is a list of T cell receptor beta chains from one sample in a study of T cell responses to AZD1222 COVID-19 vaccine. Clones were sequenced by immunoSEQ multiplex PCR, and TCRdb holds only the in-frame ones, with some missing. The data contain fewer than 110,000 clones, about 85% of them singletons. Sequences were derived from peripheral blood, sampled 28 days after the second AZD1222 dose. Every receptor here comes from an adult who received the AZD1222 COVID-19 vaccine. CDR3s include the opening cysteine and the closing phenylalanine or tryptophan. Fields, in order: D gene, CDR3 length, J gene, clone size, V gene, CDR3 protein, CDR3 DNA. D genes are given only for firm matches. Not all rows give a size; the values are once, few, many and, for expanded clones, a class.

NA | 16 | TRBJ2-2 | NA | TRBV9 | CASSPASRGKTGELFF | TGTGCCAGCAGCCCCGCCTCCAGGGGAAAAACCGGGGAGCTGTTTTTT
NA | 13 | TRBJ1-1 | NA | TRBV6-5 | CASNRRGYTEAFF | TGTGCCAGCAACCGGCGGGGGTATACTGAAGCTTTCTTT
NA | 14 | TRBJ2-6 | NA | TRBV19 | CASSLGSGANVLTF | TGTGCCAGTAGTCTAGGGTCTGGGGCCAACGTCCTGACTTTC
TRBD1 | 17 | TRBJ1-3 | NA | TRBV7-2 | CASSPSGQAYSGNTIYF | TGTGCCAGCAGCCCAAGTGGACAGGCCTACTCTGGAAACACCATATATTTT
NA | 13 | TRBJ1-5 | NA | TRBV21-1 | CASRDSTAQPQHF | TGTGCCAGCAGGGACAGTACCGCGCAGCCCCAGCATTTT
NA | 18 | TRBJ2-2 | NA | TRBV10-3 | CAISDVTSSTEYAGELFF | TGTGCCATCAGTGACGTAACAAGCAGTACCGAGTACGCCGGGGAGCTGTTTTTT
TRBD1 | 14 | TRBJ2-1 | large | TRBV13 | CASSSGQGHNEQFF | TGTGCCAGCAGCAGCGGACAGGGTCACAATGAGCAGTTCTTC
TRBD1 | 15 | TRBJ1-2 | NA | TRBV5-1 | CASSSSTGGSNGYTF | TGCGCCAGCAGCTCTTCGACAGGGGGCTCTAATGGCTACACCTTC
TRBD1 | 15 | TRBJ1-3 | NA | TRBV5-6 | CASRKQGAEGNTIYF | TGTGCCAGCAGGAAACAGGGGGCGGAAGGAAACACCATATATTTT
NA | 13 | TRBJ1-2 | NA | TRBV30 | CAWSHRANYGYTF | TGTGCCTGGAGCCACAGGGCTAACTATGGCTACACCTTC
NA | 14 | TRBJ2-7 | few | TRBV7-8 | CASSSDRPPYEQYF | TGTGCCAGCAGCTCTGACAGGCCTCCCTACGAGCAGTACTTC
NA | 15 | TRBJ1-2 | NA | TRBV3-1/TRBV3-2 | CASSRVHPGPYGYTF | TGTGCCAGCAGCCGAGTACACCCCGGGCCCTATGGCTACACCTTC
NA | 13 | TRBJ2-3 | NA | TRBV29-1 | CSVVGGLSDTQYF | TGCAGCGTTGTAGGGGGGCTCTCCGATACGCAGTATTTT
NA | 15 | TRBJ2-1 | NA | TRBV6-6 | CASIVRPGPDNEQFF | TGTGCCAGCATCGTACGGCCAGGGCCGGACAATGAGCAGTTCTTC
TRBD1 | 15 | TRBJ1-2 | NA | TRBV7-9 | CASSQRDRAAPGYTF | TGTGCCAGCAGCCAACGGGACAGGGCTGCGCCTGGCTACACCTTC
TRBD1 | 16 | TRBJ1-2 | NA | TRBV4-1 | CASSQGTGGMRYGYTF | TGCGCCAGCAGCCAAGGGACAGGGGGCATGAGGTATGGCTACACCTTC
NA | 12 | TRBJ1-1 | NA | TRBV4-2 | CASSQQGTEAFF | TGTGCCAGCAGCCAACAGGGGACGGAAGCTTTCTTT
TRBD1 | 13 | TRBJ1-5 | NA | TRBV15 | CATSGGQNQPQHF | TGTGCCACCAGCGGGGGACAGAATCAGCCCCAGCATTTT
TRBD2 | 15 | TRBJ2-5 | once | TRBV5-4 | CASSPGTSGGETQYF | TGTGCCAGCAGCCCTGGGACTAGCGGGGGAGAGACCCAGTACTTC
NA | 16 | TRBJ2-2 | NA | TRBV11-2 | CASSYRHDLNTGELFF | TGTGCCAGCAGCTACCGACATGACCTGAACACCGGGGAGCTGTTTTTT
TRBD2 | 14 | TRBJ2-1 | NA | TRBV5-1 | CASSIGGVYNEQFF | TGCGCCAGCAGTATCGGGGGGGTTTACAATGAGCAGTTCTTC
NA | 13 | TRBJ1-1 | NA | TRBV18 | CASSQTEEGTAFF | TGTGCCAGCTCCCAAACGGAGGAAGGGACAGCTTTCTTT
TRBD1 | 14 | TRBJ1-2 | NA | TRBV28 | CASSFSGQVYGYTF | TGTGCCAGCAGTTTCTCTGGACAGGTCTATGGCTACACCTTC
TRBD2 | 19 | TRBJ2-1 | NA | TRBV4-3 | CASSQDGPGGDPLYNEQFF | TGCGCCAGCAGCCAAGATGGCCCGGGGGGGGATCCTCTCTACAATGAGCAGTTCTTC
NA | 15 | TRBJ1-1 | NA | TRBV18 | CASSPYLGGGTEAFF | TGTGCCAGCTCACCCTACTTGGGGGGCGGCACTGAAGCTTTCTTT
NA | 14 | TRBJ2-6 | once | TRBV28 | CASSPFSGANVLTF | TGTGCCAGCAGTCCCTTCTCTGGGGCCAACGTCCTGACTTTC
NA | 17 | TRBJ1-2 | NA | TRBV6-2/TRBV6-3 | CASSYALYGSGMDGYTF | TGTGCCAGCAGTTACGCGTTGTACGGGAGCGGAATGGATGGCTACACCTTC
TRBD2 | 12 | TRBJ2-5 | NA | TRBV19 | CASRLAGETQYF | TGTGCCAGCAGACTAGCGGGTGAGACCCAGTACTTC
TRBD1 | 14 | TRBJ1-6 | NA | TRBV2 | CASGGDRGNSPLHF | TGTGCCAGCGGGGGGGACAGGGGCAATTCACCCCTCCACTTT
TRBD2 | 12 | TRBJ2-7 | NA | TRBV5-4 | CASSLLAGEQYF | TGTGCCAGCAGCCTCCTAGCGGGGGAACAGTACTTC
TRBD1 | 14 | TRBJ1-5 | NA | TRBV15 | CATSRDQGDQPQHF | TGTGCCACCAGCAGAGATCAGGGGGATCAGCCCCAGCATTTT
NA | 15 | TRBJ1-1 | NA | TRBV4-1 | CASSQAGAGNTEAFF | TGCGCCAGCAGCCAAGCGGGCGCAGGGAACACTGAAGCTTTCTTT
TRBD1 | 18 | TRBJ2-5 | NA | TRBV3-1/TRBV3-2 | CASSQAPIPGQGVETQYF | TGTGCCAGCAGCCAAGCCCCAATTCCGGGACAGGGAGTGGAGACCCAGTACTTC
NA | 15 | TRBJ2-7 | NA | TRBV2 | CASRDRTRRVHEQYF | TGTGCCAGCAGGGACAGGACGAGGAGGGTCCACGAGCAGTACTTC
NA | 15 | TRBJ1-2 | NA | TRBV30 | CAWSRGGRGDYGYTF | TGTGCCTGGAGTCGTGGGGGGCGCGGCGACTATGGCTACACCTTC
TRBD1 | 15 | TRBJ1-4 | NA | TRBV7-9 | CASSATGVANEKLFF | TGTGCCAGCAGCGCGACAGGGGTAGCTAATGAAAAACTGTTTTTT
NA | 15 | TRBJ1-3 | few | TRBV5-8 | CASSLQLNSGNTIYF | TGTGCCAGCAGCTTGCAGCTGAACTCTGGAAACACCATATATTTT
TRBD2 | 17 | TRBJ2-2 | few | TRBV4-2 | CASSQDSGTSGTGELFF | TGTGCCAGCAGCCAAGACTCCGGGACTAGCGGCACCGGGGAGCTGTTTTTT
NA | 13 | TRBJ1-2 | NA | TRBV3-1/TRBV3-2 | CASSQVAGNGYTF | TGTGCCAGCAGCCAAGTAGCGGGCAACGGCTACACCTTC
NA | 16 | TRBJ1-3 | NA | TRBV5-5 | CASSLEQATYGNTIYF | TGTGCCAGCAGCTTGGAGCAGGCTACCTATGGAAACACCATATATTTT
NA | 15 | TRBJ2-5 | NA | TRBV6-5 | CASSYPRGPEGTQYF | TGTGCCAGCAGTTACCCGCGGGGGCCAGAGGGGACCCAGTACTTC
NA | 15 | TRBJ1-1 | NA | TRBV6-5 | CATVGGSFEGSEAFF | TGTGCCACCGTCGGAGGGAGCTTTGAGGGATCTGAAGCTTTCTTT
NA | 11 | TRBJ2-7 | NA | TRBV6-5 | CASSSRYEQYF | TGTGCCAGCAGTAGCAGGTACGAGCAGTACTTC
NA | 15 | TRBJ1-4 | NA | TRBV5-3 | CARSLFEAAGEKLFF | TGTGCCAGAAGCTTGTTCGAGGCCGCGGGGGAAAAACTGTTTTTT
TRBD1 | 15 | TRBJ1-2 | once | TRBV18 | CASSPGTGGLYGYTF | TGTGCCAGCTCACCGGGGACAGGGGGCTTGTATGGCTACACCTTC
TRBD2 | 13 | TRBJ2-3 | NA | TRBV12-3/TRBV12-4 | CASTGGGTDTQYF | TGTGCCAGCACCGGGGGGGGGACAGATACGCAGTATTTT
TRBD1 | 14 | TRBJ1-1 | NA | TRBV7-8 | CASRSVGGRTEAFF | TGTGCCAGCAGGAGCGTAGGGGGCCGGACTGAAGCTTTCTTT
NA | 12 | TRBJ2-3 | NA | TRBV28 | CASSLSSDTQYF | TGTGCCAGCAGTTTAAGTTCGGATACGCAGTATTTT
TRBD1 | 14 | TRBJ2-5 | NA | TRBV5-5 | CASSQGQGQETQYF | TGTGCCAGCAGCCAAGGACAGGGGCAAGAGACCCAGTACTTC
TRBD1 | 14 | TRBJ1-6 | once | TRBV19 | CASSMRGRNSPLHF | TGTGCCAGTAGTATGAGGGGGCGGAATTCACCCCTCCACTTT
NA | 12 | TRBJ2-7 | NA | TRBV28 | CASTGNSYEQYF | TGTGCCAGCACGGGGAACTCCTACGAGCAGTACTTC
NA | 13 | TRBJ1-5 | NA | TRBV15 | CATKGPQGQPQHF | TGTGCCACCAAGGGGCCGCAGGGGCAGCCCCAGCATTTT
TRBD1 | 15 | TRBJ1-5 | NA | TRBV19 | CASSRDRERYQPQHF | TGTGCCAGTAGCCGGGACAGGGAACGGTATCAGCCCCAGCATTTT
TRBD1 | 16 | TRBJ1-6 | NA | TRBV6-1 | CASSEGTGSFYSPLHF | TGTGCCAGCAGCGAAGGGACAGGAAGTTTCTATTCACCCCTCCACTTT